This T cell receptor (beta chain) was found in a study of blood T cell repertoires in COVID-19. Study-wide context: PBMCs, B-cell-depleted T cells, or T cells were the source of the cDNA or gDNA that made up the material.

The method was immunoSEQ multiplex PCR; TCRdb's version includes in-frame clones alone and lacks a portion of them. The sample consists of roughly 250,000 clones, roughly 80% of them appearing once. This CDR3 is built from 16 residues. With 0 bases removed from V and 5 bases from J, the gap between germline ends came to 18 bases. CDR1 and CDR2 from the germline V gene are SGHRS and YFSETQ. Sequencing was performed on peripheral blood. This TCR was recovered from a woman at least 80 years old with acute or convalescent COVID-19. The J gene is TRBJ2-7, the V gene TRBV5-1; maybe TRBD1 (6 bases). CDR3 sequence reads: CASSLGTASLGDEQYF. In nucleotides, the CDR3 is TGCGCCAGCAGCTTGGGGACAGCGTCGCTCGGGGACGAGCAGTACTTC.